This TCR beta chain was documented in a study of blood T cell repertoires in COVID-19. Study-wide background: Acute-phase and convalescent COVID-19 samples originated in the United States, Italy and Spain. PBMCs, B-cell-depleted T cells, or T cells were the source of the cDNA or gDNA that made up the material.

This CDR3 comprises 16 residues. Germline CDR1 LNHNV, CDR2 YYDKDF (reference sequence). V lost 0 bases to trimming and J lost 3 bases, with 12 bases between them. How the authors handled the data: Using reference gene primer amplification, nucleated cell counts were estimated. Clones were read by immunoSEQ multiplex PCR, and TCRdb kept only the in-frame ones, dropping some. V and J calls and clone size come straight from that table; D and trimming were deduced from the DNA. The data hold 65,000 to 85,000 clones, with roughly 84% observed a single time. The sample was peripheral blood. This sequence was found in a woman younger than 35 with acute or convalescent COVID-19. The rearrangement links TRBV15 to TRBJ2-1; D is possibly TRBD1 (6 bases). The CDR3 DNA is TGTGCCACCAGCAGAGATCTTGAACAGGGCTACAATGAGCAGTTCTTC. Amino acids: CATSRDLEQGYNEQFF.